Following are 16 T cell receptor beta chains from one sample sequenced in a study of persistence of HIV-infected CD4 T cells (dated by TCRdb to between 2020 and 2021). Their antigens are not known. In the paper's terms, the treatment or condition label means: suppressive antiretroviral therapy. Cells were stimulated with lysates of CMV-infected fibroblasts at roughly 9.2 ug/mL. Sorting of responding CD4+ T cells was based on upregulation of both CD40 ligand and CD69. TCRbeta repertoires were sequenced from genomic DNA with the immunoSEQ hsTCRB assay version 4 in survey mode. Sourced from immuneACCESS, this table was stored by TCRdb with only in-frame sequences that have V and J called. A share of the clones is absent; for the studies checked, an unresolved V gene accounts for under half, and the remainder has no known explanation. This sample comprises roughly 16,000 clones, about 65% of them detected only once. The ten largest clones add up to 7% to 10% of the sample.

Sample: CD4+ T cells sorted from PBMCs after roughly 20-hour stimulation, taken from a patient who received antiretroviral therapy. The sample's cell subset or site label, decoded: CD40L+CD69+ CD4 T cells responding to CMV lysate. The receptors were sampled from an adult woman with HIV who was CMV-seropositive.

The rearrangement uses TRBV10-1 and TRBJ1-1; D gene unclear. The CDR3 is made up of 15 amino acids. Germline lookup yields CDR1 WNHNN and CDR2 SYGVQD (reference sequence). V was trimmed by 0 bases and J by 11 bases, leaving 19 bases between them. CDR3 protein: CASSESDVLGREAFF. Here the CDR3 DNA reads TGCGCCAGCAGTGAGTCCGACGTTTTGGGCCGGGAGGCTTTCTTT.

The chain has TRBV18 and TRBJ1-2; weak D call: TRBD1 (5 bases). This CDR3 comprises 13 residues. Germline V gene data show CDR1 as KGHSH and CDR2 as LQKENI. Trimming removed 3 bases from V and 2 bases from J, with 7 bases in between. CDR3 DNA sequence: TGTGCCAGCTCACCGTCAGGGAACTATGGCTACACCTTC. Its protein is CASSPSGNYGYTF.

In its sample, this clone was seen a few times. CDR3 region: CASSQVTTGGQNEQFF. The CDR3 DNA reads as TGTGCCAGCAGCCAAGTAACAACGGGGGGGCAGAATGAGCAGTTCTTC. The chain carries TRBV3-1 (or the pseudogene TRBV3-2) and TRBJ2-1, with 8 bases that match TRBD2. The length of the CDR3 is 16 residues. The germline V gene encodes CDR1 LGHDT and CDR2 YNNKEL (reference sequence). The ends lost 1 base at V and 7 bases at J; junction bases unmatched: 9.

J is TRBJ2-7 and V is TRBV18, with a tentative D call TRBD1 (5 bases). Trimming took off 3 bases at V and 2 bases at J, with 14 bases between the two ends. CDR3 length equals 15 residues. Germline-derived CDR1 and CDR2 are KGHSH and LQKENI. The CDR3 DNA follows: TGTGCCAGCTCACCCGGCTTCTCGACAGCCTACGAGCAGTACTTC. Protein product: CASSPGFSTAYEQYF.

V gene TRBV9 combines with J gene TRBJ2-3; 10 bases agree with TRBD1. This CDR3 has 15 amino acids. V gave up 5 bases and J gave up 4 bases; unmatched junction bases: 7. Germline CDR1 reads SGDLS; CDR2 reads YYNGEE. DNA for the CDR3: TGTGCCAGCAGAGAGACAGGGGGCATCGCAGATACGCAGTATTTT. As protein: CASRETGGIADTQYF.

This clone showed up just once. V is TRBV30 and J is TRBJ1-4, with 8 nucleotides matching TRBD1. The CDR3 has 12 residues. With 8 bases clipped from V and 7 bases from J, the junction kept 6 bases outside the gene matches. CDR1 and CDR2 from the germline V gene are GTSNPN and SVGIG (reference sequence). CDR3 loop: CALGQGGEKLFF. In DNA form, the CDR3 reads TGTGCCCTAGGACAGGGTGGTGAAAAACTGTTTTTT.

This clone has a handful of counts. The V call is TRBV7-3, the J call TRBJ2-1; 9 nucleotides agree with TRBD1. Germline lookup yields CDR1 SGHTA and CDR2 FQGTGA. The CDR3 runs 15 residues. V shed 5 bases and J 7 bases; nucleotides not matched to a gene: 9. This CDR3 reads CASSPKIGQGNEQFF. The CDR3 DNA is TGTGCCAGCAGCCCAAAGATCGGACAGGGGAATGAGCAGTTCTTC. The complete variable domain, with remaining parts taken from reference TRBV7-3 and TRBJ2-1, reads GAGVSQTPSNKVTEKGKYVELRCDPISGHTALYWYRQSLGQGPEFLIYFQGTGAADDSGLPNDRFFAVRPEGSVSTLKIQRTERGDSAVYLCASSPKIGQGNEQFFGPGTRLTVL.

This sequence joins TRBV24-1 and TRBJ2-2; D remains ambiguous. Germline values: CDR1 KGHDR, CDR2 SFDVKD. This CDR3 has 14 residues. The V and J ends lost 4 bases and 0 bases respectively, with 5 bases between them. CDR3 amino acids: CATSDGSNTGELFF. CDR3 coding DNA: TGTGCCACCAGTGACGGATCGAACACCGGGGAGCTGTTTTTT.

This clone was observed a few times. The V call is TRBV5-4, the J call TRBJ1-1; D remains ambiguous. V lost 0 bases and J 5 bases, leaving 8 bases between the germline ends. CDR1 SGHNT and CDR2 YYREEE come from the germline V gene (reference sequence). The CDR3 runs to 13 residues. For the CDR3, the DNA is TGTGCCAGCAGCTTGGAGAGGGTGACTGAAGCTTTCTTT. Translated: CASSLERVTEAFF.

The rearrangement joins TRBV6-2 or TRBV6-3 to TRBJ1-5; unclear D gene. CDR3 length equals 16 residues. Per the germline V gene, CDR1 is MNHEY and CDR2 is SVGEGT. V dropped 1 base and J dropped 1 base, with 11 bases sitting between them. This CDR3 reads CASSYFPDLSNQPQHF. The CDR3 DNA reads TGTGCCAGCAGTTACTTCCCGGACCTCAGCAATCAGCCCCAGCATTTT.

The rearrangement links TRBV7-3 to TRBJ1-1, with D perhaps TRBD1 (6 bases). V shed 2 bases and J shed 6 bases, with 10 bases lying between them. From germline, CDR1 is SGHTA and CDR2 FQGTGA. The CDR3 is 13 amino acids. As DNA, the CDR3 is TGTGCCAGCAGCTTACGGCAGGGGTCTGAAGCTTTCTTT. Translated: CASSLRQGSEAFF.

This clone has a single count. The chain couples TRBV5-1 to TRBJ2-1; D tentatively reads TRBD1 or TRBD2 (5 bases each). V lost 2 bases to trimming and J lost 2 bases, with 11 bases between them. CDR3 length: 15 amino acids. Looked up from germline, CDR1 is SGHRS and CDR2 is YFSETQ. The CDR3 region has the DNA TGCGCCAGCAGCTTACCGGGACGGGCCTACAATGAGCAGTTCTTC. Its protein product is CASSLPGRAYNEQFF.

This clone was seen a handful of times. The chain links TRBV6-5 to TRBJ1-1; 9 positions agree with TRBD1. Trimming cost V 2 bases and J 8 bases; bases outside gene matches: 3. The CDR3 runs 13 residues. Germline-derived CDR1 and CDR2 are MNHEY and SVGAGI. The CDR3 DNA reads as TGTGCCAGCAGTTACGACAGGGGGAGGGAAGCTTTCTTT. Translated, it gives CASSYDRGREAFF.

The rearrangement links TRBV18 to TRBJ1-1, with D perhaps matching TRBD1 (5 bases). This CDR3 region has 13 residues. V gave up 6 bases and J gave up 2 bases, with 10 bases separating them. The germline V gene encodes CDR1 KGHSH and CDR2 LQKENI. The CDR3 loop is CASSNDRNTEAFF. The CDR3 DNA follows: TGTGCCAGCTCGAACGACAGAAACACTGAAGCTTTCTTT.

The V and J genes are TRBV9 and TRBJ2-3, with 9 bases that match TRBD1. In germline, CDR1 is SGDLS, CDR2 YYNGEE. The CDR3 runs to 19 residues. The junction had 14 bases not matched to a gene; V was cut back by 0 bases and J by 3 bases. CDR3 nucleotide sequence: TGTGCCAGCAGCGTAGATCCCCTCCCGACGGGACAGGGAACAGATACGCAGTATTTT. It specifies CASSVDPLPTGQGTDTQYF.

In its sample, this clone was seen once. V and J are TRBV9 and TRBJ2-2; D gene uncertain. Germline loops: CDR1 SGDLS, CDR2 YYNGEE. This CDR3 has 14 amino acids. V lost 6 bases, J lost 2 bases, and 11 bases lay in between. The CDR3 nucleotides are TGTGCCAGCACCCCTCTTTTAAACACCGGGGAGCTGTTTTTT. Its protein is CASTPLLNTGELFF.